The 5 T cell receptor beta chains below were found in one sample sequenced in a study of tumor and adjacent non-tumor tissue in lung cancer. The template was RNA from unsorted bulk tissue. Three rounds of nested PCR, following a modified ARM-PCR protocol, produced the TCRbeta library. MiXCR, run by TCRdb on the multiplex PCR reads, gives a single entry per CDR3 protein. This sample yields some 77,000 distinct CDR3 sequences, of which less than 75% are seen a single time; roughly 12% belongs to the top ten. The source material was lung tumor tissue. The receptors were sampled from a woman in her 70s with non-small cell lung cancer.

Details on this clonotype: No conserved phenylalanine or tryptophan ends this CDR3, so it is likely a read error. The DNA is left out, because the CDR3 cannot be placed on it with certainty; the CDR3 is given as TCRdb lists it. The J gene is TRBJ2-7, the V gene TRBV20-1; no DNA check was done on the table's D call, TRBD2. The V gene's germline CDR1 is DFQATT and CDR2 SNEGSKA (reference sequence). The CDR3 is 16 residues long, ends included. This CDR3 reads CSASAGMTSGTYEQYS.

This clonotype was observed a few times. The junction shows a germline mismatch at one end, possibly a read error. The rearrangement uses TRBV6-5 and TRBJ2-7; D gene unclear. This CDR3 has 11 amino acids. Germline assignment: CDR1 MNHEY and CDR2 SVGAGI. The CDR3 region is CASSYSRMQYF. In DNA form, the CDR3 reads TGCGCCAGCAGTTACTCTCGTATGCAGTACTTC.

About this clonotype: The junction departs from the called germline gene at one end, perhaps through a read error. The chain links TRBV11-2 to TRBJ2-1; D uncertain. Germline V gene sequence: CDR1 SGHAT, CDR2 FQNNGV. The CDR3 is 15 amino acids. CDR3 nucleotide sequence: TGTGCCAGCAGCTTAACAGCCGGAGTCTACAATGAGCAGTCCTTC. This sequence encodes CASSLTAGVYNEQSF.

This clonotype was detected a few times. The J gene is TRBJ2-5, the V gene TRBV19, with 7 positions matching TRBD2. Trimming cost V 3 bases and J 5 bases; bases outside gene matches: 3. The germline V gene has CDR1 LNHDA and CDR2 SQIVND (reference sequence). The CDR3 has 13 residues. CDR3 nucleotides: TGTGCCAGTAGTATTTCCGGGAGGGAGACCCAGTACTTC. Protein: CASSISGRETQYF.

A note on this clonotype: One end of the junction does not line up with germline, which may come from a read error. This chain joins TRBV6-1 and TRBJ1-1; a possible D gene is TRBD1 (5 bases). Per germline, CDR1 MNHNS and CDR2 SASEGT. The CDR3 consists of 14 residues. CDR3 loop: CAGSELQETTEAFF. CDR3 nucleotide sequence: TGTGCCGGCAGTGAATTACAGGAGACCACTGAAGCTTTCTTT.